This TCR beta chain was retrieved from a study of immune evolution from preneoplasia to lung adenocarcinoma. The CDR3 has 17 amino acids. Losses at the gene ends were 2 bases for V and 4 bases for J; bases not matched to a gene: 7. Germline CDR1 and CDR2: LNHDA and SQIVND (reference sequence). Findings of the study overall: Normal lung had the highest top T cell clone frequencies.

The method was immunoSEQ multiplex PCR; TCRdb's version includes in-frame clones alone and lacks a portion of them. The sample yields roughly 7,300 clones, roughly four fifths seen once. A word on this clone: Its antigen remains unknown.

The chain carries TRBV19 and TRBJ2-2, with TRBD1 matching 10 bases. This clonotype originated in a donor aged 70 or over with lung adenocarcinoma. Some clones in this sample may be carry-over from other donors' samples. Sequenced input: FFPE atypical adenomatous hyperplasia tissue from the lung. Specified subset: atypical adenomatous hyperplasia (AAH), lung preneoplasia. CDR3 sequence reads: CASSIRPRTGGTGELFF. The CDR3 nucleotides are TGTGCCAGTAGTATACGGCCCCGGACAGGGGGCACCGGGGAGCTGTTTTTT.